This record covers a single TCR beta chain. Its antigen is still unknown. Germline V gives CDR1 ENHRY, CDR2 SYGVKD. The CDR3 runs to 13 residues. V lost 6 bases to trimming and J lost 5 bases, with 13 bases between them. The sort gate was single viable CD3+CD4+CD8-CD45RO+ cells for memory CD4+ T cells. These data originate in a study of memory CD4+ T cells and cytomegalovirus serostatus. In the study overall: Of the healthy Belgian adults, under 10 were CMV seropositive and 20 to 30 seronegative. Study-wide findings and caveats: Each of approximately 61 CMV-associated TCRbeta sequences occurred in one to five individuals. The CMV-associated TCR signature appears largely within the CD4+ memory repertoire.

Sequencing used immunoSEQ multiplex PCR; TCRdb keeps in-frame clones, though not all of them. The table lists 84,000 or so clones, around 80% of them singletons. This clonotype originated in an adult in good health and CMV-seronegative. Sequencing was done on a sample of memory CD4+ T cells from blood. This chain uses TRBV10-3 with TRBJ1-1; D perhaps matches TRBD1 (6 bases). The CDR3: CAISGQSLTEAFF. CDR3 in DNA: TGTGCCATCAGCGGACAGAGTCTGACTGAAGCTTTCTTT.